This is a list of T cell receptor beta chains from one sample in a study of blood T cell repertoires in COVID-19. Sequenced by immunoSEQ multiplex PCR; TCRdb stores in-frame clones only, minus some. The sample yields 250,000 to 350,000 clones, around 84% seen once. Sequencing was carried out using peripheral blood. The receptors stem from a human donor with COVID-19, enrolled during active disease. The donor label of this sample is uncertain. The CDR3 runs from the conserved cysteine through the conserved F or W. The D gene is left open where the match is weak. Clone size is given for some rows only: seen once, a few or many times, or a class if the clone is expanded.

TRBJ1-3 | - | TRBV3-1/TRBV3-2 | - | TGTGCCAGCAGCCCAGGAGCGGAGAGGGGAAACACCATATATTTT | CASSPGAERGNTIYF
TRBJ2-7 | - | TRBV6-6 | TRBD1 | TGTGCCAGCAGTTACGGACAGGGTTTTGCCGAGCAGTACTTC | CASSYGQGFAEQYF
TRBJ2-7 | - | TRBV30 | TRBD2 | TGTGCCCGAAAACGGGAGGGGAGAGGCGAGCAGTACTTC | CARKREGRGEQYF
TRBJ2-1 | - | TRBV5-4 | - | TGTGCCAGCAGCTTGGGGCCAGGGGTCTCCTACAATGAGCAGTTCTTC | CASSLGPGVSYNEQFF
TRBJ1-5 | - | TRBV4-1 | - | TGCGCCAGCAGCCCCATCGACATCTATCAGCCCCAGCATTTT | CASSPIDIYQPQHF
TRBJ2-7 | - | TRBV19 | TRBD1 | TGTGCCAGTAGTATGGGACAGTACGAGAACGAGCAGTACTTC | CASSMGQYENEQYF
TRBJ1-1 | - | TRBV19 | - | TGTGCCAGTAGTATAGACGGAGGGGTTTTCGGGGGAGCTTTCTTT | CASSIDGGVFGGAFF
TRBJ2-2 | - | TRBV28 | TRBD2 | TGTGCCAGCAGTTTAGCCCTTATTAGCGGGGACACCGGGGAGCTGTTTTTT | CASSLALISGDTGELFF
TRBJ1-6 | - | TRBV30 | - | TGTGCCTGGATGAGACAGAGCTCCTATAATTCACCCCTCCACTTT | CAWMRQSSYNSPLHF
TRBJ2-7 | - | TRBV6-5 | - | TGTGCCAGCAGTTACTCGGGCAGGGGATACGAGTCTCCGTACTTC | CASSYSGRGYESPYF
TRBJ2-4 | - | TRBV6-5 | - | TGTGCCAGCAGGTCCTCGGGGGCCAAAAACATTCAGTACTTC | CASRSSGAKNIQYF
TRBJ1-1 | - | TRBV27 | TRBD1 | TGTGCCAGCGGGGGACAGGCCCACACTGAAGCTTTCTTT | CASGGQAHTEAFF
TRBJ1-2 | - | TRBV30 | - | TGTGCCTGGAGTGTACAGGGACGCGGCTACACCTTC | CAWSVQGRGYTF
TRBJ1-5 | - | TRBV10-2 | - | TGCGCCAGCAGTGATATGGGGTTGGGGGGACAGCCCCAGCATTTT | CASSDMGLGGQPQHF
TRBJ2-1 | - | TRBV15 | TRBD2 | TGTGCCACCAGCAGAGATGAAGGACTAGCGGTTAATGAGCAGTTCTTC | CATSRDEGLAVNEQFF
TRBJ2-1 | once | TRBV7-6 | - | TGTGCCAGCAGCTTTCGTCCCACCAGCTCCTACAATGAGCAGTTCTTC | CASSFRPTSSYNEQFF
TRBJ2-1 | - | TRBV19 | TRBD1 | TGTGCCTCTGTAAGGGGGGACAGGGAACCACCTGAGCAGTTCTTC | CASVRGDREPPEQFF
TRBJ2-3 | once | TRBV7-2 | TRBD2 | TGTGCCAGCAGCTTCACTAGCGGGAGGGGATGGACAGATACGCAGTATTTT | CASSFTSGRGWTDTQYF
TRBJ2-1 | - | TRBV6-6 | TRBD2 | TGTGCCAGCAGTCGAGGGACTAGCGGACCCTACAATGAGCAGTTCTTC | CASSRGTSGPYNEQFF
TRBJ2-3 | - | TRBV3-1/TRBV3-2 | TRBD2 | TGTGCCAGCAGCCCTCTACTAGCGATTAGCACAGATACGCAGTATTTT | CASSPLLAISTDTQYF
TRBJ2-1 | - | TRBV9 | - | TGTGCCAGCAGCGTAGACCTTGAGGTGGGTGAGCAGTTCTTC | CASSVDLEVGEQFF
TRBJ2-2 | - | TRBV9 | - | TGTGCCAGCAGCTTTTTTAGCGGACAGAACACCGGGGAGCTGTTTTTT | CASSFFSGQNTGELFF
TRBJ2-3 | - | TRBV11-2 | TRBD1 | TGTGCCAGCAGCTCCGGACAGGCTGTGACAGATACGCAGTATTTT | CASSSGQAVTDTQYF
TRBJ2-3 | - | TRBV11-2 | - | TGTGCCAGCAGCCCAACCCGGAGGGGAGATACGCAGTATTTT | CASSPTRRGDTQYF
TRBJ1-1 | - | TRBV30 | - | TGTGCCTGGAGTCCCCCGGCGGGCACTGAAGCTTTCTTT | CAWSPPAGTEAFF
TRBJ1-1 | once | TRBV11-2 | - | TGTGCCAGCAGCTTGGGGGCAGGAGCGAACACTGAAGCTTTCTTT | CASSLGAGANTEAFF